The 17 T cell receptor beta chains below were found in one sample sequenced in a study of blood T cell repertoires in COVID-19. TCRdb keeps only in-frame clones here, not all; method: immunoSEQ multiplex PCR. The table records more than 250,000 clones, 75% to 90% of them present only once. The sample comprised peripheral blood. Receptors were obtained from a human donor in a cohort sampled during active COVID-19.

This sequence joins TRBV7-9 and TRBJ1-5; TRBD1 agrees at 8 bases. V shed 5 bases and J 9 bases; nucleotides not matched to a gene: 0. The germline gives CDR1 SEHNR, CDR2 FQNEAQ (reference sequence). The CDR3 runs to 11 residues. The CDR3 DNA reads TGTGCCAGCAGCGACAGGGGGCCCCAGCATTTT. Residues: CASSDRGPQHF.

The chain combines TRBV4-1 with TRBJ2-7, with 8 bases matching TRBD1. Trimming cost V 4 bases and J 3 bases; bases outside gene matches: 11. CDR3 size: 16 residues. CDR1 and CDR2 from the germline V gene are MGHRA and YSYEKL. CDR3 sequence: CASSPPWTGRFYEQYF. CDR3 DNA: TGCGCCAGCAGCCCACCTTGGACAGGGAGGTTCTACGAGCAGTACTTC.

This chain links TRBV5-6 with TRBJ1-6; TRBD1 agrees at 7 bases. With V trimmed by 5 bases and J by 10 bases, 12 bases remained unmatched. The CDR3 totals 15 residues. The germline V gene has CDR1 SGHDT and CDR2 YYEEEE. The chain's CDR3 is CASSGQDRSYSPLHF. As DNA, the CDR3 is TGTGCCAGCAGTGGGCAGGACAGGTCCTACTCACCCCTCCACTTT.

The chain joins TRBV12-5 to TRBJ2-5; TRBD1 aligns across 9 bases. The CDR3 covers 15 residues. Per the germline V gene, CDR1 is LGHNT and CDR2 is FRNRAP. Germline trimming cut 1 base from V and 5 bases from J; bases unmatched to any gene: 5. The CDR3 sequence: CASGLDRGRVETQYF. DNA of the CDR3: TGTGCTAGTGGTTTGGACAGGGGGCGTGTTGAGACCCAGTACTTC.

The chain joins TRBV10-3 to TRBJ1-1; 8 nucleotides line up with TRBD1. CDR1 ENHRY and CDR2 SYGVKD come from the germline V gene. Trimming cost V 2 bases and J 4 bases; bases outside gene matches: 3. The length of the CDR3 is 14 residues. The CDR3 DNA follows: TGTGCCATCAGTGAGGGACAGGGTGCCACTGAAGCTTTCTTT. It is translated as CAISEGQGATEAFF.

The rearrangement links TRBV5-6 to TRBJ1-1; TRBD1 is a possible D gene (6 bases). There are 14 residues in the CDR3. Looked up from germline, CDR1 is SGHDT and CDR2 is YYEEEE. V lost 4 bases to trimming and J lost 0 bases, with 10 bases between them. CDR3 coding DNA: TGTGCCAGCAGCCCCCGGACAGTGAACACTGAAGCTTTCTTT. This translates into CASSPRTVNTEAFF.

The J gene is TRBJ1-1, the V gene TRBV5-1; D possibly corresponds to TRBD1 (5 bases). This CDR3 region has 15 residues. Trimming removed 4 bases at V and 4 bases at J, with 17 bases between. Germline values: CDR1 SGHRS, CDR2 YFSETQ. The CDR3 nucleotides read TGCGCCAGCAGCGGGAGGGACGGCGGGGGCACTGAAGCTTTCTTT. As protein: CASSGRDGGGTEAFF. Full variable domain (outside the CDR3, taken from reference TRBV5-1 and TRBJ1-1): KAGVTQTPRYLIKTRGQQVTLSCSPISGHRSVSWYQQTPGQGLQFLFEYFSETQRNKGNFPGRFSGRQFSNSRSEMNVSTLELGDSALYLCASSGRDGGGTEAFFGQGTRLTVV.

This CDR3 reads CASRNGEAGETQYF. CDR3 coding DNA: TGTGCCAGCCGCAATGGGGAAGCAGGGGAGACCCAGTACTTC. V gene TRBV19 combines with J gene TRBJ2-5; TRBD1 is a possible D gene (5 bases). This CDR3 spans 14 amino acids. Germline CDR1 LNHDA, CDR2 SQIVND (reference sequence). Trimming shortened V by 9 bases and J by 5 bases, and 19 bases separated the two germline ends.

This chain links TRBV4-3 with TRBJ2-5, with D possibly TRBD2 on 6 matching bases. Trimming shortened V by 2 bases and J by 0 bases, and 7 bases separated the two germline ends. CDR3 length: 14 amino acids. The germline V gene encodes CDR1 LGHNA and CDR2 YSLEER. The CDR3 region is CASSQWRDQETQYF. The CDR3 nucleotides are TGCGCCAGCAGCCAATGGAGGGACCAAGAGACCCAGTACTTC.

The chain links TRBV3-1 (or the pseudogene TRBV3-2) to TRBJ2-5, with a weak D call TRBD1 (6 bases). The V end lost 3 bases, the J end lost 5 bases, and 13 bases lay between the germline ends. The CDR3 has 14 residues. Germline CDR1 and CDR2: LGHDT and YNNKEL (reference sequence). CDR3 nucleotide sequence: TGTGCCAGCAGCCAGGGGGACATCCTTGAGACCCAGTACTTC. Translation gives CASSQGDILETQYF.

The rearrangement joins TRBV6-2 or TRBV6-3 to TRBJ1-5, with D possibly TRBD1 on 6 matching bases. This CDR3 is built from 20 residues. The germline V and J ends were trimmed by 5 bases and 0 bases, with 26 bases remaining between them. CDR1 is MNHEY and CDR2 is SVGEGT in the germline V gene. CDR3 DNA sequence: TGTGCCAGCAGTGCACCGCTCCGGGACACCAACCTGCTTAGCAATCAGCCCCAGCATTTT. Amino acid sequence: CASSAPLRDTNLLSNQPQHF.

Only one count was recorded for this clone. V usage is TRBV5-6 and J usage is TRBJ2-5; D might be TRBD2 (5 bases). Between the trimmed V and J ends, which lost 0 bases and 7 bases, there was a span of 10 bases. The germline gives CDR1 SGHDT, CDR2 YYEEEE. The CDR3 runs to 13 residues. DNA of the CDR3: TGTGCCAGCAGCTTGGCGGGGATGGGGACCCAGTACTTC. This sequence encodes CASSLAGMGTQYF.

The chain combines TRBV7-3 with TRBJ2-3; possibly TRBD1 for D (7 bases). Germline CDR1 reads SGHTA; CDR2 reads FQGTGA. V lost 4 bases, J lost 0 bases, and 11 bases lay in between. The CDR3 totals 15 residues. Here the CDR3 reads CASSSQGGSTDTQYF. The CDR3 bases are TGTGCCAGCAGCTCCCAGGGGGGCAGCACAGATACGCAGTATTTT. Looking up the rest from reference TRBV7-3 and TRBJ2-3 gives the full variable domain: GAGVSQTPSNKVTEKGKYVELRCDPISGHTALYWYRQSLGQGPEFLIYFQGTGAADDSGLPNDRFFAVRPEGSVSTLKIQRTERGDSAVYLCASSSQGGSTDTQYFGPGTRLTVL.

This clone was recorded a few times. The chain recombines TRBV7-2 with TRBJ1-2; D gene uncertain. The CDR3 contains 16 residues. Trimming left V 1 base short and J 0 bases short, with 12 bases between. Germline values: CDR1 SGHTA, CDR2 FQGNSA. The CDR3 DNA is TGTGCCAGCAGCTTAGGTCCCCGGCGGTCTAACTATGGCTACACCTTC. This encodes CASSLGPRRSNYGYTF.

The V and J genes are TRBV6-6 and TRBJ1-4; 7 positions agree with TRBD1. V lost 6 bases and J lost 2; bases outside the gene matches: 18. CDR1 and CDR2 from the germline V gene are MNHNY and SVGAGI (reference sequence). The CDR3 is made up of 19 amino acids. The CDR3 sequence is CASRRRRQGGLGTNEKLFF. DNA of the CDR3: TGTGCCAGCAGGCGACGTAGACAGGGAGGATTGGGGACTAATGAAAAACTGTTTTTT.

This sequence joins TRBV7-9 and TRBJ2-7; D gene ambiguous. The CDR3 is 13 amino acids. V lost 4 bases and J lost 2, with 9 bases in between. CDR1 and CDR2 (germline): SEHNR, FQNEAQ (reference sequence). CDR3 in DNA: TGTGCCAGCAGCTCAGAACAGACCTACGAGCAGTACTTC. This translates into CASSSEQTYEQYF.

This clone has a handful of counts. The CDR3 nucleotides are TGTGCCAGCAAGGCGACTAGGACCCACCAAGAGACCCAGTACTTC. This encodes CASKATRTHQETQYF. The V call is TRBV2, the J call TRBJ2-5; D is perhaps TRBD2 (6 bases). The CDR3 is 15 amino acids. The germline V and J ends were trimmed by 7 bases and 0 bases, with 15 bases remaining between them. Germline CDR1 SNHLY, CDR2 FYNNEI.